In this sample, the clone carrying this T cell receptor (beta chain) turned up once. Its antigen remains unidentified. The entry originates in a study of cytomegalovirus exposure and HLA in healthy donors. Study outcomes and limitations: Through in vitro validation, three CMV-associated chains were shown to be specific for CMV antigens. A later analysis reportedly found fewer N-insertions in an Asian-associated ancestry cluster than the roughly 680-donor mean. A later analysis found TCR association rates differed by HLA locus, highest for DRB1 and lowest for HLA-C.

PCR involved 60 Vbeta and 13 Jbeta primers. Produced via immunoSEQ multiplex PCR; TCRdb's table is partial and in-frame only. The sample has about 100,000 clones, around 79% seen once. Trimming took 6 bases from V and 7 from J, leaving 15 bases between them. The length of the CDR3 is 12 residues. Germline CDR1 reads SQVTM; CDR2 reads ANQGSEA. The sample consisted of PBMCs. This rearrangement joins TRBV29-1 to TRBJ1-2, with D possibly TRBD1 on 6 matching bases. The sequence was obtained from a male donor in good health and CMV-seropositive. The CDR3 DNA reads as TGCAGCGTCGCCGAGGGGGTCATTGGCTACACCTTC. Its protein product is CSVAEGVIGYTF.